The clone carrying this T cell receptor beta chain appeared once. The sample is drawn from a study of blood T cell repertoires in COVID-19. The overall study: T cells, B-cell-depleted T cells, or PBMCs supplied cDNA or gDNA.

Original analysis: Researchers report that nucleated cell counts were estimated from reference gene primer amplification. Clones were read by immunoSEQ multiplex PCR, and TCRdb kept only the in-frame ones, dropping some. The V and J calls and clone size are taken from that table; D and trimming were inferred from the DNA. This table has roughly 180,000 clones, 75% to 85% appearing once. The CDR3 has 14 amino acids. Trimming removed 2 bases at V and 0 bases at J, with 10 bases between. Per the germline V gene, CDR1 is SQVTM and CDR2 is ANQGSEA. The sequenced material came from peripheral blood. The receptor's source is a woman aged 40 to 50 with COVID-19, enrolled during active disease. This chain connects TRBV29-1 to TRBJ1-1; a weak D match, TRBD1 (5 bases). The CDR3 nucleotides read TGCAGCGTTGAATTGGTAGGGGTGAACACTGAAGCTTTCTTT. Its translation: CSVELVGVNTEAFF.